The 13 T cell receptor beta chains below all came from one sample that was sequenced in a study of T cell responses to AZD1222 COVID-19 vaccine. Some clones are missing from TCRdb's copy, which holds only in-frame ones; the method was immunoSEQ multiplex PCR. The profile shows about 160,000 clones, over 80% of them singletons. The specimen comprised peripheral blood, sampled on day 0 of AZD1222 vaccination. The source is an adult in good health.

J is TRBJ1-2 and V is TRBV25-1; 8 nucleotides align to TRBD1. The CDR3 is 15 amino acids. CDR1 and CDR2 from the germline V gene are MGHDK and SYGVNS. V trimming: 4 bases; J trimming: 4 bases; junction bases outside the gene matches: 8. The CDR3 is CASSVNGQGGYGYTF. CDR3 DNA sequence: TGTGCCAGCAGTGTTAATGGACAGGGAGGCTATGGCTACACCTTC.

V is TRBV6-5 and J is TRBJ2-3, with TRBD2 as a possible D gene (5 bases). This CDR3 has 13 amino acids. Germline assignment: CDR1 MNHEY and CDR2 SVGAGI. Trimming took 7 bases from V and 8 from J, leaving 16 bases between them. The CDR3 reads CASNPSRGGTQYF. The CDR3 DNA sequence: TGTGCCAGCAATCCCTCACGGGGTGGTACGCAGTATTTT.

This clone was counted between two and nine times. The chain couples TRBV14 to TRBJ2-7, with D hard to call. Germline V lookup: CDR1 SGHDN, CDR2 FVKESK. The V gene lost 4 bases and the J gene lost 6 bases, with 7 bases spanning the gap. This CDR3 contains 11 residues. CDR3 in amino acids: CASSPDSEQYF. The CDR3, as DNA: TGTGCCAGCAGCCCCGACTCCGAGCAGTACTTC.

The chain combines TRBV6-5 with TRBJ1-3, with TRBD1 matching over 9 bases. After removal of 5 bases from V and 10 bases from J, the junction contained 9 bases not matched to a gene. The CDR3 has 14 residues. Germline CDR1 and CDR2: MNHEY and SVGAGI. CDR3 DNA: TGTGCCAGCAGTCACCCGGGACAGGGCAGGACCATATATTTT. Its translation is CASSHPGQGRTIYF.

This sequence joins TRBV18 and TRBJ2-3, with 7 positions matching TRBD2. CDR1 is KGHSH, CDR2 LQKENI, per germline. The CDR3 is 15 residues long. The trim removed 3 bases at V and 2 bases at J, leaving 5 bases unmatched. The CDR3 loop reads CASSPQGLPTDTQYF. For the CDR3, the DNA is TGTGCCAGCTCACCCCAGGGACTACCCACAGATACGCAGTATTTT.

The rearrangement uses TRBV27 and TRBJ2-5, with no clear D. The CDR3 has 14 amino acids. CDR1 and CDR2 from the germline V gene are MNHEY and SMNVEV (reference sequence). Trimming stripped 6 bases from V and 4 bases from J, with 15 bases between. This CDR3 is CASRVTFRRETQYF. The CDR3 nucleotides are TGTGCCAGCAGGGTGACATTCCGACGAGAGACCCAGTACTTC.

The chain combines TRBV5-4 with TRBJ2-7; D not resolved. V was pared by 5 bases and J by 6 bases, with 15 bases between. Germline values: CDR1 SGHNT, CDR2 YYREEE (reference sequence). The CDR3 spans 13 residues. CDR3: CASRLSNSPEQYF. The CDR3 DNA reads TGTGCCAGCAGGCTGAGCAATTCCCCCGAGCAGTACTTC.

This clone was observed a few times. The V gene is TRBV24-1, the J gene TRBJ2-2; 7 bases fit TRBD2. J was trimmed by 6 bases and V by 9 bases; bases with no gene match: 6. CDR3 size: 13 residues. The germline V gene encodes CDR1 KGHDR and CDR2 SFDVKD. CDR3 amino acids: CATGGLRAGELFF. In nucleotides, the CDR3 is TGTGCCACCGGGGGACTACGGGCCGGGGAGCTGTTTTTT.

The chain couples TRBV30 to TRBJ1-2, with D hard to call. V lost 4 bases and J 1 base, leaving 10 bases between the germline ends. The CDR3 is made up of 13 amino acids. Germline loops: CDR1 GTSNPN, CDR2 SVGIG (reference sequence). CDR3 sequence: CAWTAALNYGYTF. The CDR3 bases are TGTGCCTGGACGGCGGCTCTTAACTATGGCTACACCTTC.

The chain uses TRBV29-1 and TRBJ1-5; no clear D. CDR1 and CDR2 (germline): SQVTM, ANQGSEA. The CDR3 runs to 12 residues. The ends were cut back, 3 bases at V and 9 bases at J, with 12 bases in the middle. The CDR3 region has the DNA TGCAGCGTTGAGTTCGGTAGCGGGCCCCAGCATTTT. Its protein product is CSVEFGSGPQHF.

This sequence joins TRBV6-5 and TRBJ2-7, with a tentative D call TRBD1 (5 bases). CDR1 MNHEY and CDR2 SVGAGI come from the germline V gene. The length of the CDR3 is 13 residues. V was clipped by 5 bases and J by 3 bases, with 11 bases between them. CDR3 amino acids: CASSQTRGYEQYF. The CDR3 region has the DNA TGTGCCAGCAGTCAGACAAGGGGCTACGAGCAGTACTTC.

This clone turned up a few times. This chain links TRBV5-1 with TRBJ1-1; D is uncertain. Per the germline V gene, CDR1 is SGHRS and CDR2 is YFSETQ. This CDR3 has 15 amino acids. Trimming removed 2 bases from V and 0 bases from J, with 11 bases in between. The chain's CDR3 is CASSFGDTMNTEAFF. CDR3 nucleotides: TGCGCCAGCAGCTTTGGGGATACCATGAACACTGAAGCTTTCTTT.

CDR3 nucleotides: TGTGCCAGCAGTTTAAGCGGGCCCCCACACGAGCAGTACTTC. It is translated as CASSLSGPPHEQYF. The chain employs TRBV27 and TRBJ2-7; tentatively, D is TRBD2 (6 bases). Per the germline V gene, CDR1 is MNHEY and CDR2 is SMNVEV (reference sequence). This CDR3 is built from 14 residues. V dropped 2 bases and J dropped 5 bases, with 13 bases sitting between them.